This T cell receptor beta chain comes out of a study of control samples from healthy donors and cancer patients. Trimming shortened V by 0 bases and J by 7 bases, and 12 bases separated the two germline ends. Germline loops: CDR1 LNHDA, CDR2 SQIVND (reference sequence). CDR3 length equals 14 residues. This table comes from immunoSEQ multiplex PCR, and its TCRdb copy is limited to in-frame clones, with some not included. Of approximately 180,000 clones in the sample, around 94% were seen once. This sequence originates from a woman in her late teens or twenties in good health. The rearrangement joins TRBV19 to TRBJ1-1, with D maybe TRBD1 (5 bases). The sample taken for sequencing was blood. The CDR3 DNA sequence: TGTGCCAGTAGTATAGAAAAGGGACCCTTTGAAGCTTTCTTT. It specifies CASSIEKGPFEAFF.